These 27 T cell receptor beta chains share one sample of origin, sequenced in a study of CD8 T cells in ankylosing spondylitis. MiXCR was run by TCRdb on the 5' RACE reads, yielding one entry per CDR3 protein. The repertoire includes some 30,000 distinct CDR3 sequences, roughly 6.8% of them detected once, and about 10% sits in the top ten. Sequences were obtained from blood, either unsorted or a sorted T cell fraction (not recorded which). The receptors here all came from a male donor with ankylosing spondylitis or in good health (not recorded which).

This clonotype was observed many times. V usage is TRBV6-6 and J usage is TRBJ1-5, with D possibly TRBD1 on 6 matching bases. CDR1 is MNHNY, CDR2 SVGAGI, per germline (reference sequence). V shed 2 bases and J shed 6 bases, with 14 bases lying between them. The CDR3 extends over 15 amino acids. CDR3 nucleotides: TGTGCCAGCAGTTACGGGGGGCAGGGAACTCAGCCCCAGCATTTT. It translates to CASSYGGQGTQPQHF.

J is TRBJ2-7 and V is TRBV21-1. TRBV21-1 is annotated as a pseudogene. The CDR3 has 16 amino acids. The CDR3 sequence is CASSKGLCRIHYEQYF. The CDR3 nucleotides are TGTGCCAGCAGCAAAGGTTTATGTCGGATCCACTACGAGCAGTACTTC.

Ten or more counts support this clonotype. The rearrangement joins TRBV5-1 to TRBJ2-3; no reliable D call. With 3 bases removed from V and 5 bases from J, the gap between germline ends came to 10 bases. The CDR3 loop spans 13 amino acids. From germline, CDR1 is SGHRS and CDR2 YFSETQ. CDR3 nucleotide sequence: TGCGCCAGCAGCTCGACCGAACGAGATACGCAGTATTTT. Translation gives CASSSTERDTQYF.

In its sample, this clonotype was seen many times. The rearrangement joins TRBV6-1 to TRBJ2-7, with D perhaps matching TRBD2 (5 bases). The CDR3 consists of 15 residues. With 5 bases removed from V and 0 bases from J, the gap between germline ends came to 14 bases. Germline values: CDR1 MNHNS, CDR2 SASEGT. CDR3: CASSPSGPFSYEQYF. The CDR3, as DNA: TGTGCCAGCAGTCCAAGCGGCCCCTTCTCCTACGAGCAGTACTTC.

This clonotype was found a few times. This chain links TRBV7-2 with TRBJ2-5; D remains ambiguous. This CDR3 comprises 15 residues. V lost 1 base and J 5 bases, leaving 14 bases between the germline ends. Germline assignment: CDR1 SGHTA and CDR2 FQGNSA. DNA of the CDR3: TGTGCCAGCAGCTTAGTGGTAGGACGCGAGGAGACCCAGTACTTC. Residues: CASSLVVGREETQYF.

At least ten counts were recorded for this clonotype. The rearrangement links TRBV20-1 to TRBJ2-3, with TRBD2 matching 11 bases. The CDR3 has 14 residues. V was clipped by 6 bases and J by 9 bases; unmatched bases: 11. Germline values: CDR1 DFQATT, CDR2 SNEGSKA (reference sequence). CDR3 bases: TGCAGTGCCAAGGGGGTACTAGCGGGAGCAACGCAGTATTTT. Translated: CSAKGVLAGATQYF.

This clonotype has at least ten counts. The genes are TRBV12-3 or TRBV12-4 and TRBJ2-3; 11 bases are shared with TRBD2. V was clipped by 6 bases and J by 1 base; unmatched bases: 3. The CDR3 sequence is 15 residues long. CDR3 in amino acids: CASSRGLAGTDTQYF. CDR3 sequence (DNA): TGTGCCAGCAGCCGGGGACTAGCGGGCACAGATACGCAGTATTTT.

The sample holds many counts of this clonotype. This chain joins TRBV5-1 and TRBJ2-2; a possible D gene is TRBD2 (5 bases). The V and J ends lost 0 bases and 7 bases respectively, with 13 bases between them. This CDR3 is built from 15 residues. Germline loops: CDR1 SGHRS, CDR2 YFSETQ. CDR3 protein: CASSLAAGSGGELFF. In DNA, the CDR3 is TGCGCCAGCAGCTTGGCCGCGGGTTCGGGCGGGGAGCTGTTTTTT.

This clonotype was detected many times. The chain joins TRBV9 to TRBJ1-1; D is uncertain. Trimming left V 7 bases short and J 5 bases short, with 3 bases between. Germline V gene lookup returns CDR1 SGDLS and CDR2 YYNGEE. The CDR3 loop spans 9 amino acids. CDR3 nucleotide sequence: TGTGCCAGCGGTACTGAAGCTTTCTTT. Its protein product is CASGTEAFF. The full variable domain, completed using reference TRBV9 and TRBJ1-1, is DSGVTQTPKHLITATGQRVTLRCSPRSGDLSVYWYQQSLDQGLQFLIQYYNGEERAKGNILERFSAQQFPDLHSELNLSSLELGDSALYFCASGTEAFFGQGTRLTVV.

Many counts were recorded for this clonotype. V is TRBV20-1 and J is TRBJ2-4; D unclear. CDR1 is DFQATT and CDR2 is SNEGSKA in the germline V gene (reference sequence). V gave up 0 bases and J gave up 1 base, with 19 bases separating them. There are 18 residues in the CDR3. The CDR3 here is CSARDTQPGAIAKNIQYF. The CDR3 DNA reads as TGCAGTGCTAGAGATACCCAGCCAGGTGCCATCGCCAAAAACATTCAGTACTTC.

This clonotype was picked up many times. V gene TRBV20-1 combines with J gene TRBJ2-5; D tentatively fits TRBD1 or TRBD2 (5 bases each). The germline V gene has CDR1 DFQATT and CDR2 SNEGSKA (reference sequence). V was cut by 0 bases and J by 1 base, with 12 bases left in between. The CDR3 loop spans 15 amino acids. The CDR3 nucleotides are TGCAGTGCTAGAGATGCCGGGGCCGTCCAAGAGACCCAGTACTTC. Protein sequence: CSARDAGAVQETQYF.

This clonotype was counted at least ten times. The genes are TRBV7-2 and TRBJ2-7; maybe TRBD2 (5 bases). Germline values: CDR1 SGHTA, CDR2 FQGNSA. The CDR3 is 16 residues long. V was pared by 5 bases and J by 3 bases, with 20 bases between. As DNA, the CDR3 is TGTGCCAGCAGCGCCCTCCCCCTAGCCGCTGGCTACGAGCAGTACTTC. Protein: CASSALPLAAGYEQYF.

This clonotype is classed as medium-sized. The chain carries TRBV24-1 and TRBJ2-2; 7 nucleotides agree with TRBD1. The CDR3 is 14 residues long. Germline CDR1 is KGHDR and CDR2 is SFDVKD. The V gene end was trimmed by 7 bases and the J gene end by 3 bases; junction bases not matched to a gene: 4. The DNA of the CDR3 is TGTGCCACCAGCGGACAGGAGGACACCGGGGAGCTGTTTTTT. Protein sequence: CATSGQEDTGELFF.

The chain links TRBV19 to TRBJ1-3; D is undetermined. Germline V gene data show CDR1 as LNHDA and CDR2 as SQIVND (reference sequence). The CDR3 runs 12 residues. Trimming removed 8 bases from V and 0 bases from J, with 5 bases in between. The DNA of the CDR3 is TGTGCCAGTGGGCGCTCTGGAAACACCATATATTTT. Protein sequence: CASGRSGNTIYF.

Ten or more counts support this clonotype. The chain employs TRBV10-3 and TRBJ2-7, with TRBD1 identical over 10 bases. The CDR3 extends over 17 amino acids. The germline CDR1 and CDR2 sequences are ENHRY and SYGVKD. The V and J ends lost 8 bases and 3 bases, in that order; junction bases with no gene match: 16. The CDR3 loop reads CAILVAIGTGAFYEQYF. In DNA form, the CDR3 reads TGTGCCATCCTAGTCGCAATTGGGACAGGGGCTTTCTACGAGCAGTACTTC.

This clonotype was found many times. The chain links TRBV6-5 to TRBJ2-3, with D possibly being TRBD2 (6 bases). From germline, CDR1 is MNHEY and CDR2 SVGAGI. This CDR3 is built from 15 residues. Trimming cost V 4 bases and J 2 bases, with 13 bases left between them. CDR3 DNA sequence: TGTGCCAGCAGTTCCGGGACTTATAACACAGATACGCAGTATTTT. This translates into CASSSGTYNTDTQYF.

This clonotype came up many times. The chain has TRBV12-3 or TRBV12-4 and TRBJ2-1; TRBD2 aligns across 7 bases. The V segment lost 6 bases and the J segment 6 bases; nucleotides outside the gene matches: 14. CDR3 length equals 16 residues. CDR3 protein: CASRPSPGPGGNEQFF. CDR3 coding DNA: TGTGCCAGCAGACCATCGCCGGGACCGGGGGGCAATGAGCAGTTCTTC.

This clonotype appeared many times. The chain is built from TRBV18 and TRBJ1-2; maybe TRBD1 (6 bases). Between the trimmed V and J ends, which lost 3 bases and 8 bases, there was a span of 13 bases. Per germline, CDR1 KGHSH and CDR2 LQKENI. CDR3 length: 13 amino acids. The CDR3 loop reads CASSPLGQRGYTF. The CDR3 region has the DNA TGTGCCAGCTCACCCCTTGGACAGAGGGGCTACACCTTC.

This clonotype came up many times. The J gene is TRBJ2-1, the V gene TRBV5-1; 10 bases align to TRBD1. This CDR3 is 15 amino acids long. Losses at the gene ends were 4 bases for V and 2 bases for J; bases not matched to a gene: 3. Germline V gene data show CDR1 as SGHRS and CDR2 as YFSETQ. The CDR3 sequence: CASSRGTGAYNEQFF. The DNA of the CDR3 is TGCGCCAGCAGCCGGGGGACAGGGGCCTACAATGAGCAGTTCTTC.

Here the CDR3 reads CASSLKSGRYSGELFF. The CDR3 nucleotides read TGTGCCAGCAGCTTAAAAAGCGGGAGGTACAGTGGGGAGCTGTTTTTT. The chain has TRBV5-6 and TRBJ2-2, with 9 bases that match TRBD2. This CDR3 is built from 16 residues. V shed 2 bases, J shed 8 bases, and the junction held 10 bases outside the gene matches. CDR1 and CDR2 from the germline V gene are SGHDT and YYEEEE.

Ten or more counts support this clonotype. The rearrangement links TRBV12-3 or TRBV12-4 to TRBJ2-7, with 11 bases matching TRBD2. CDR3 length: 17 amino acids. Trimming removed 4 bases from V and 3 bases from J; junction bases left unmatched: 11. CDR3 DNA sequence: TGTGCCAGCAGTTCCTCCGGACTAGCGGGTAAATGCTACGAGCAGTACTTC. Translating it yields CASSSSGLAGKCYEQYF.

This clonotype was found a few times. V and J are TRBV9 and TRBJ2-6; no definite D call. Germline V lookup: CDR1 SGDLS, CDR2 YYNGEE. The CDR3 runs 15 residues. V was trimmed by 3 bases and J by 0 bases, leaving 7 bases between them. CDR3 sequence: CASSGKFSGANVLTF. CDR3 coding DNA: TGTGCCAGCAGCGGGAAGTTCTCTGGGGCCAACGTCCTGACTTTC.

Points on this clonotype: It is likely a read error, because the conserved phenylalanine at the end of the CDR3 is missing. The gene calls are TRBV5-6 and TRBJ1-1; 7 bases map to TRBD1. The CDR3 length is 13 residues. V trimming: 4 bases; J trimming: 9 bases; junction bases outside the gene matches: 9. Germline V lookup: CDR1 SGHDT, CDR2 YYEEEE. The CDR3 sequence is CASSPDRVTQAFL. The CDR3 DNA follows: TGTGCCAGCAGCCCCGACAGGGTTACTCAAGCTTTCCTT.

The CDR3 sequence is CSANREGTGELFF. The DNA of the CDR3 is TGCAGCGCCAACCGCGAGGGCACCGGGGAGCTGTTTTTT. This chain connects TRBV29-1 to TRBJ2-2; weak D call: TRBD2 (5 bases). Deletions cut 7 bases from V and 4 bases from J, with 13 bases between. CDR1 and CDR2 (germline): SQVTM, ANQGSEA. The CDR3 loop spans 13 amino acids.

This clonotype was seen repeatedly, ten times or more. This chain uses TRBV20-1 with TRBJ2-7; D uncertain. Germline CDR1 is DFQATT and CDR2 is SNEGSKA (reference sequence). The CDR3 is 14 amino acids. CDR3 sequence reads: CSARSSGPPYEQYF. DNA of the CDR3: TGCAGCGCCCGCTCTTCCGGGCCACCCTACGAGCAGTACTTC.

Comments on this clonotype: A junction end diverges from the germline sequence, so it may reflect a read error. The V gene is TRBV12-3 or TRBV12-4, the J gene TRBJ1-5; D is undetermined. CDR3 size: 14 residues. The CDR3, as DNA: TGTGTCAGCAGTACCAAAGATAGCAATCAGCCCCAGCATTTT. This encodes CVSSTKDSNQPQHF.

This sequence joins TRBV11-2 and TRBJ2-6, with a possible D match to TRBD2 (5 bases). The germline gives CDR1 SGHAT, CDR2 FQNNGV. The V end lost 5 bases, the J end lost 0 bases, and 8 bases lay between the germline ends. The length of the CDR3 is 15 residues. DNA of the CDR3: TGTGCCAGCAGCCGAGGGATCTCTGGGGCCAACGTCCTGACTTTC. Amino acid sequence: CASSRGISGANVLTF. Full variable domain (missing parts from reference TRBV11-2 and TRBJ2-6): EAGVAQSPRYKIIEKRQSVAFWCNPISGHATLYWYQQILGQGPKLLIQFQNNGVVDDSQLPKDRFSAERLKGVDSTLKIQPAKLEDSAVYLCASSRGISGANVLTFGAGSRLTVL.